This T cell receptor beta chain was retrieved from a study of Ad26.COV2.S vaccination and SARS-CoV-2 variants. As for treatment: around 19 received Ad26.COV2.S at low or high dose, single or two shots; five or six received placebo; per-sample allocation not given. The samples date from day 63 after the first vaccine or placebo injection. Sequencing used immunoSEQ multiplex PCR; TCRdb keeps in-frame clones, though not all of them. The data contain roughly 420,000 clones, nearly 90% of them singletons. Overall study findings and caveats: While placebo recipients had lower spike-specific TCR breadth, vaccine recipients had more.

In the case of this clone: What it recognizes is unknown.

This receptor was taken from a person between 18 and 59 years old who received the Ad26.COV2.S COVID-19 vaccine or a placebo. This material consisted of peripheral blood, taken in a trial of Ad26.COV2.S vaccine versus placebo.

The CDR3: CASSLGPTPQETQYF. The CDR3 nucleotides are TGTGCCAGCAGCTTAGGCCCGACCCCCCAGGAGACCCAGTACTTC. The chain couples TRBV5-4 to TRBJ2-5; D call uncertain. This CDR3 has 15 amino acids. The V gene lost 2 bases and the J gene lost 5 bases, with 16 bases spanning the gap. The germline gives CDR1 SGHNT, CDR2 YYREEE (reference sequence).